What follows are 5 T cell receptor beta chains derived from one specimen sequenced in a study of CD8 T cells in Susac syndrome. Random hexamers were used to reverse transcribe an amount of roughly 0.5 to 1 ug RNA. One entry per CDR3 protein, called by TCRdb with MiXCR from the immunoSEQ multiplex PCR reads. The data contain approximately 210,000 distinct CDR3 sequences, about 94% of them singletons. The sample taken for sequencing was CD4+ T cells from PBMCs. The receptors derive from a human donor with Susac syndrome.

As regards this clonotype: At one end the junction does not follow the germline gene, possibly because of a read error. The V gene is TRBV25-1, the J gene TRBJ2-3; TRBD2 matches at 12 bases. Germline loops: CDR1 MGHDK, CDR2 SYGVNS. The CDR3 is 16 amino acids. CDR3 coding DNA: TGTGCCAGCAGTGACCCGGGCCCAGGACTAGCGGGGAGGAAGGATTTT. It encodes CASSDPGPGLAGRKDF.

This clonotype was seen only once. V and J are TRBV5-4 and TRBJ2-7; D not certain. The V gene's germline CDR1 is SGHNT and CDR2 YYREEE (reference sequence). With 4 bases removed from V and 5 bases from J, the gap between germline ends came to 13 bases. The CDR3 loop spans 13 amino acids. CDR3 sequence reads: CASSTQVVDEQYF. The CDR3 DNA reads TGTGCCAGCAGCACCCAGGTTGTGGACGAGCAGTACTTC.

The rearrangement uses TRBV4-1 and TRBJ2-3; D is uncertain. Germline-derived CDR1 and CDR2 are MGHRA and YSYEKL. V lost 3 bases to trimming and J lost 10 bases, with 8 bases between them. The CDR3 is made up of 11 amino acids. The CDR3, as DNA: TGCGCCAGCAGCCAGGGAAGGGCGCAGTATTTT. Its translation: CASSQGRAQYF.

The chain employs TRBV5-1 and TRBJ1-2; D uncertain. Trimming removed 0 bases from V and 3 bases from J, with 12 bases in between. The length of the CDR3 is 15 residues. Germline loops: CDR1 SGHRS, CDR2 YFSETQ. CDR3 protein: CASSLDVVLDYGYTF. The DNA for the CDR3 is TGCGCCAGCAGCTTGGATGTGGTTTTGGACTATGGCTACACCTTC.

CDR3 region: CSASPWSTADTQYF. As DNA, the CDR3 is TGCAGTGCTAGCCCTTGGAGTACGGCAGATACGCAGTATTTT. The chain links TRBV20-1 to TRBJ2-3; D unresolved. CDR1 is DFQATT, CDR2 SNEGSKA, per germline (reference sequence). The ends were cut back, 3 bases at V and 4 bases at J, with 14 bases in the middle. The CDR3 is made up of 14 amino acids.